This TCR beta chain was found in a study of cytomegalovirus exposure and HLA in healthy donors. Trimming removed 5 bases from V and 6 bases from J; junction bases left unmatched: 3. CDR1 is GTSNPN, CDR2 SVGIG, per germline (reference sequence). The CDR3 contains 12 residues. In the PCR, 60 Vbeta and 13 Jbeta primers were used. This table comes from immunoSEQ multiplex PCR, and its TCRdb copy is limited to in-frame clones, with some not included. This table has over 75,000 clones, under 80% appearing once. Sequenced: PBMCs. This clonotype originated in a man aged 45-60 years in good health and CMV-seropositive. J is TRBJ2-1 and V is TRBV30, with 8 bases fitting TRBD2. The CDR3 DNA reads TGTGCCTGGGGGGGGACTAGCAATGAGCAGTTCTTC. This codes for CAWGGTSNEQFF.